A single sample gave rise to the 20 T cell receptor beta chains below, sequenced in a study of vaccination and CD4 T cells after COVID-19. Their antigen targets remain unknown. This sample's treatment: roughly 10-day PBMC culture with coronavirus spike peptide pools or control peptides (ViraFEST assay). The Oncomine TCR Beta short-read assay generated sequence data from the DNA of cultured CD4+ T cells. TCRdb redid the calling of the PCR reads with MiXCR, one entry per CDR3 protein. The sample yields approximately 10,000 distinct CDR3 sequences, approximately 71% seen once. The material sequenced was CD4+ T cells from blood, cultured in vitro. The receptor set was obtained from a human donor who had recovered from COVID-19.

The V call is TRBV20-1, the J call TRBJ2-4; D is uncertain. The germline gives CDR1 DFQATT, CDR2 SNEGSKA (reference sequence). V shed 1 base and J shed 1 base, with 11 bases lying between them. The CDR3 runs 15 residues. The CDR3, as DNA: TGCAGTGCTAGAGGCAGCTCGGTGGCCAAAAACATTCAGTACTTC. Its translation: CSARGSSVAKNIQYF.

The chain couples TRBV20-1 to TRBJ1-1; D gene ambiguous. Between the trimmed V and J ends, which lost 4 bases and 4 bases, there was a span of 7 bases. The CDR3 totals 11 residues. Germline V gives CDR1 DFQATT, CDR2 SNEGSKA (reference sequence). The CDR3 sequence: CSAIRATEAFF. DNA of the CDR3: TGCAGTGCTATCCGGGCCACTGAAGCTTTCTTT.

The V and J genes are TRBV20-1 and TRBJ2-7; 7 nucleotides align to TRBD1. This CDR3 region has 12 residues. The V gene end was trimmed by 3 bases and the J gene end by 4 bases; junction bases not matched to a gene: 3. Germline V CDR1 and CDR2: DFQATT, SNEGSKA (reference sequence). The CDR3 sequence: CSASGDSYEQYF. The CDR3 nucleotides are TGCAGTGCTAGCGGGGACAGTTACGAGCAGTACTTC.

J is TRBJ1-2 and V is TRBV6-1, with 7 bases matching TRBD1. The V gene's germline CDR1 is MNHNS and CDR2 SASEGT. Trimming took 6 bases from V and 7 from J; bases not matched to a gene: 8. The CDR3 length is 13 residues. CDR3 DNA: TGTGCCAGCAGCTTACAGGGGCGAGGTGGCTACACCTTC. It specifies CASSLQGRGGYTF.

This clonotype was detected a few times. J is TRBJ1-4 and V is TRBV6-5; D remains unclear. Per germline, CDR1 MNHEY and CDR2 SVGAGI. V lost 3 bases and J 5 bases, leaving 10 bases between the germline ends. The CDR3 extends over 14 amino acids. CDR3 coding DNA: TGTGCCAGCAGTTATGGACCGATGAATGAAAAACTGTTTTTT. Amino acid sequence: CASSYGPMNEKLFF.

V is TRBV7-2 and J is TRBJ2-5, with a weak D call TRBD2 (7 bases). V was pared by 1 base and J by 3 bases, with 12 bases between. The length of the CDR3 is 15 residues. Germline CDR1 reads SGHTA; CDR2 reads FQGNSA. CDR3 DNA: TGTGCCAGCAGCTTAGAGGAGGGGGGGGAAGAGACCCAGTACTTC. This sequence encodes CASSLEEGGEETQYF.

This rearrangement joins TRBV2 to TRBJ2-1; perhaps TRBD1 as D (6 bases). V lost 7 bases and J lost 2, with 18 bases in between. Germline values: CDR1 SNHLY, CDR2 FYNNEI. The CDR3 covers 16 residues. The CDR3 reads CASTRRQTGPYNEQFF. The CDR3 DNA sequence: TGTGCCAGCACCCGACGACAAACAGGGCCCTACAATGAGCAGTTCTTC.

The chain recombines TRBV27 with TRBJ1-2; D not resolved. Germline V CDR1 and CDR2: MNHEY, SMNVEV (reference sequence). Between the trimmed V and J ends, which lost 0 bases and 8 bases, there was a span of 10 bases. The CDR3 extends over 13 amino acids. This CDR3 is CASSLSGPGGYTF. The CDR3, as DNA: TGTGCCAGCAGTTTATCGGGCCCCGGGGGCTACACCTTC.

The chain joins TRBV7-6 to TRBJ1-6; 7 bases map to TRBD1. This CDR3 has 20 amino acids. CDR1 is SGHVS, CDR2 FNYEAQ, per germline. Trimming took 2 bases from V and 9 from J; bases not matched to a gene: 22. This CDR3 reads CASSLISIGPAQGKGSPLHF. DNA for the CDR3: TGTGCCAGCAGCTTAATATCTATTGGGCCCGCACAGGGGAAGGGTTCACCCCTCCACTTT.

The V call is TRBV6-2 or TRBV6-3, the J call TRBJ2-7; no firm D call. Germline V lookup: CDR1 MNHEY, CDR2 SVGEGT. Trimming shortened V by 8 bases and J by 0 bases, and 8 bases separated the two germline ends. This CDR3 is 12 amino acids long. The CDR3 bases are TGTGCCAGCCGGACGAGCTCCTACGAGCAGTACTTC. Translated, it gives CASRTSSYEQYF.

Details on this clonotype: Germline is not matched at one junction end, which may reflect a read error. The V call is TRBV6-1, the J call TRBJ2-2; 13 positions agree with TRBD2. This CDR3 spans 16 amino acids. The germline gives CDR1 MNHNS, CDR2 SASEGT. The CDR3 nucleotides read TGTGCCAGCAGCGAAGGACTAGCGGGGGTTACCGGGGAGCTGTTTTTT. Translated: CASSEGLAGVTGELFF.

The chain is built from TRBV30 and TRBJ2-7; 8 nucleotides line up with TRBD1. The V gene's germline CDR1 is GTSNPN and CDR2 SVGIG (reference sequence). Trimming took 2 bases from V and 6 from J; bases not matched to a gene: 3. The CDR3 totals 12 residues. CDR3 protein: CAWSPTGGEQYF. CDR3 coding DNA: TGTGCCTGGAGTCCCACAGGGGGCGAGCAGTACTTC.

J is TRBJ2-7 and V is TRBV20-1; 7 nucleotides align to TRBD1. The V segment lost 3 bases and the J segment 9 bases; nucleotides outside the gene matches: 11. Germline CDR1 reads DFQATT; CDR2 reads SNEGSKA (reference sequence). CDR3 length: 13 amino acids. In nucleotides, the CDR3 is TGCAGTGCTAGCGGACAGGTTGGGGTAGGGCAGTACTTC. Its translation: CSASGQVGVGQYF.

This chain connects TRBV28 to TRBJ1-1, with 8 bases matching TRBD1. Germline lookup yields CDR1 MDHEN and CDR2 SYDVKM. This CDR3 spans 17 amino acids. Unmatched junction bases numbered 7, after V lost 1 base and J lost 0 bases. Here the CDR3 reads CASSLSPGQELNTEAFF. The CDR3 DNA sequence: TGTGCCAGCAGTTTATCTCCGGGACAGGAGTTGAACACTGAAGCTTTCTTT.

The CDR3 region has the DNA TGCAGTGCTAGACAGGGGACTGGGGCCAACGTCCTGACTTTC. The encoded protein is CSARQGTGANVLTF. The V call is TRBV20-1, the J call TRBJ2-6; maybe TRBD1 (6 bases). V gave up 2 bases and J gave up 2 bases, with 7 bases separating them. Germline V gene lookup returns CDR1 DFQATT and CDR2 SNEGSKA (reference sequence). The CDR3 totals 14 residues.

The chain recombines TRBV12-3 or TRBV12-4 with TRBJ2-2; tentatively, D is TRBD1 (6 bases). The CDR3 is 15 amino acids. Deletions cut 5 bases from V and 7 bases from J, with 17 bases between. This chain's CDR3 is CASSLRDTLFGELFF. The CDR3 DNA follows: TGTGCCAGCAGTCTCCGGGACACCCTGTTCGGGGAGCTGTTTTTT.

Written as DNA, the CDR3 is TGCAGTGCTATGGGACAGGGGGCTGGCGGCTACACCTTC. This gives the protein CSAMGQGAGGYTF. The chain joins TRBV20-1 to TRBJ1-2; TRBD1 matches 12 bases. Trimming cost V 4 bases and J 8 bases; bases outside gene matches: 5. CDR3 length equals 13 residues. Germline V gene lookup returns CDR1 DFQATT and CDR2 SNEGSKA (reference sequence).

The DNA of the CDR3 is TGTGCCACCAGCAGAGATCTGGCCACCGGGGAGCTGTTTTTT. It is translated as CATSRDLATGELFF. The rearrangement joins TRBV15 to TRBJ2-2; D uncertain. The CDR3 loop spans 14 amino acids. V was trimmed by 0 bases and J by 4 bases, leaving 6 bases between them. CDR1 is LNHNV, CDR2 YYDKDF, per germline (reference sequence).

CDR3 loop: CSAAAGGNTDTQYF. The CDR3, as DNA: TGCAGTGCCGCAGCGGGGGGTAATACAGATACGCAGTATTTT. The rearrangement links TRBV20-1 to TRBJ2-3; TRBD2 matches at 9 bases. Trimming at V came to 6 bases and at J to 3 bases, leaving 7 bases not matched to a gene. The CDR3 sequence is 14 residues long. Germline V CDR1 and CDR2: DFQATT, SNEGSKA (reference sequence).

A single count supports this clonotype. This chain joins TRBV7-2 and TRBJ2-1, with 9 positions matching TRBD2. V lost 5 bases and J lost 0; bases outside the gene matches: 2. Germline V gene data show CDR1 as SGHTA and CDR2 as FQGNSA. The CDR3 is 15 residues long. CDR3 DNA sequence: TGTGCCAGCAGCCTTAGCGGGGGCTCCTACAATGAGCAGTTCTTC. Its protein product is CASSLSGGSYNEQFF.